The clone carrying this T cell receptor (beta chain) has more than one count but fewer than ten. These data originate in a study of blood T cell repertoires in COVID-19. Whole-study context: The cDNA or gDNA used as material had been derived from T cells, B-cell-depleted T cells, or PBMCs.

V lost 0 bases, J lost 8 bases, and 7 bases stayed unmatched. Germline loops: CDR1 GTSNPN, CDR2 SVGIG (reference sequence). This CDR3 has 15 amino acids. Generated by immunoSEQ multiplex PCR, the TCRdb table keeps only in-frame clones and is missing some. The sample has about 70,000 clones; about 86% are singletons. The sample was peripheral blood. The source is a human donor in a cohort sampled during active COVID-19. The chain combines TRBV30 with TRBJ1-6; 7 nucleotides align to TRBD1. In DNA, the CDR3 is TGTGCCTGGAGTGTACAGGGGACGTTGTATTCACCCCTCCACTTT. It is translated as CAWSVQGTLYSPLHF.